This T cell receptor (beta chain) stems from a study of blood T cell repertoires in COVID-19. Study information: The samples span acute and convalescent COVID-19 from the United States, Italy and Spain. Nucleic acid was either cDNA or gDNA, and it came from T cells, B-cell-depleted T cells, or PBMCs.

Produced via immunoSEQ multiplex PCR; TCRdb's table is partial and in-frame only. The repertoire holds 160,000 or so clones, approximately 84% seen once, with around 13% in the top ten. CDR1 and CDR2 from the germline V gene are MNHEY and SVGAGI. The CDR3 contains 13 residues. Deletions cut 2 bases from V and 8 bases from J, with 12 bases between. The clonotype comes from a woman aged 80 or over with acute or convalescent COVID-19. Material for sequencing was peripheral blood. V is TRBV6-5 and J is TRBJ1-2; D call uncertain. In nucleotides, the CDR3 is TGTGCCAGCAGTTACCTAGGAAAAGACGGCTACACCTTC. This codes for CASSYLGKDGYTF.